The present TCR beta chain was sequenced within a study of T-cell reconstitution after alpha-beta-depleted transplantation in children. Points from the study as a whole: Expanded graft clones, several hundred of them, were reportedly the source of alpha-beta T cells about two months after transplant. T-cell counts and diversity were attributed mostly to newly produced T cells one year after transplant. Some patients' high day-60 TCRbeta diversity was traced to surviving recipient T cells and thymic progenitors.

Worth noting for this clonotype: Antigen: not known.

The germline V gene encodes CDR1 LNHDA and CDR2 SQIVND (reference sequence). V lost 2 bases to trimming and J lost 4 bases, with 9 bases between them. The CDR3 consists of 14 residues. TCRbeta library preparation incorporated unique molecular identifiers. TCRdb called the PCR reads again in MiXCR, with one record for every CDR3 protein. The table lists just over 200,000 distinct CDR3 sequences, under 8.5% of them singletons. The chain employs TRBV19 and TRBJ2-1; D tentatively reads TRBD1 or TRBD2 (5 bases each). Sequenced here: PBMCs, mostly from graft donor cells, sampled 360 days after TCRalphabeta/CD19-depleted stem cell transplant. This sequence was found in a male patient aged 2-10 years who had a stem cell transplant for acute myeloid leukemia, so the T cells may come from the graft donor. The CDR3 nucleotides are TGTGCCAGTAGTATACCTTGGGGGTACAATGAGCAGTTCTTC. It yields the protein CASSIPWGYNEQFF.